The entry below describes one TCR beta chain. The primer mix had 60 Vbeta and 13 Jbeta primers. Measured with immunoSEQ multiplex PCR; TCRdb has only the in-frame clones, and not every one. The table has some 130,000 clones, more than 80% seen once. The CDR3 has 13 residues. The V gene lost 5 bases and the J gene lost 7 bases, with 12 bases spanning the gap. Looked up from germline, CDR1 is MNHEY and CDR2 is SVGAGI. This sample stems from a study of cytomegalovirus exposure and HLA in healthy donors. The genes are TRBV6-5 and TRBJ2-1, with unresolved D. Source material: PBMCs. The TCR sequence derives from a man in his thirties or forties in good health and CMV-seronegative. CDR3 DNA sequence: TGTGCCAGCAGTCGGTCGGGTTTGAATGAGCAGTTCTTC. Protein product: CASSRSGLNEQFF.